What follows are 28 T cell receptor beta chains derived from one specimen sequenced in a study of blood T cell repertoires in COVID-19. TCRdb's copy holds only in-frame clones and misses some; the assay was immunoSEQ multiplex PCR. Counted here are about 180,000 clones, 89% occurring once; the ten biggest clones make up about 1.9%. Sequencing was performed on peripheral blood. These receptors all come from a man between 18 and 29 years old who had recovered from COVID-19.

V gene TRBV9 combines with J gene TRBJ2-2; the D is unclear. V was pared by 4 bases and J by 8 bases, with 12 bases between. The CDR3 has 13 residues. Germline V gene sequence: CDR1 SGDLS, CDR2 YYNGEE. The CDR3 is CASSPSLEGELFF. The CDR3 DNA follows: TGTGCCAGCAGCCCCTCCCTTGAGGGGGAGCTGTTTTTT.

This sequence joins TRBV10-3 and TRBJ2-1; D is perhaps TRBD2 (5 bases). This CDR3 has 18 residues. Germline CDR1 is ENHRY and CDR2 is SYGVKD. V shed 0 bases and J shed 3 bases, with 18 bases lying between them. CDR3 in amino acids: CAISESGEIASDYNEQFF. Here the CDR3 DNA reads TGTGCCATCAGTGAGTCTGGCGAAATAGCGTCCGACTACAATGAGCAGTTCTTC.

This clone was observed once. The chain is built from TRBV7-2 and TRBJ2-2; no clear D gene. The germline V gene encodes CDR1 SGHTA and CDR2 FQGNSA. This CDR3 comprises 13 residues. The germline V and J ends were trimmed by 1 base and 3 bases, with 3 bases remaining between them. The CDR3: CASSLVDTGELFF. CDR3 nucleotide sequence: TGTGCCAGCAGCTTAGTAGACACCGGGGAGCTGTTTTTT.

The chain recombines TRBV29-1 with TRBJ1-1; 7 bases match TRBD1. Germline assignment: CDR1 SQVTM and CDR2 ANQGSEA. CDR3 length equals 12 residues. The CDR3 reads CRTRGEDTEAFF. The CDR3, as DNA: TGCAGGACCAGGGGGGAAGACACTGAAGCTTTCTTT.

The chain recombines TRBV5-4 with TRBJ1-2; D is uncertain. This CDR3 region has 15 residues. Germline V gene data show CDR1 as SGHNT and CDR2 as YYREEE (reference sequence). V was cut by 4 bases and J by 7 bases, with 20 bases left in between. The CDR3 here is CASSHLERLFGGYTF. The CDR3 region has the DNA TGTGCCAGCAGCCATCTCGAGCGATTATTTGGTGGCTACACCTTC.

The chain links TRBV9 to TRBJ2-5; 12 bases align to TRBD2. Germline values: CDR1 SGDLS, CDR2 YYNGEE. J lost 5 bases, V lost 1 base, and 6 bases had no gene match. This CDR3 comprises 16 residues. The CDR3 bases are TGTGCCAGCAGCGTACTAGCGGGAGGGCCCTGGGAGACCCAGTACTTC. Amino acids: CASSVLAGGPWETQYF.

The V and J genes are TRBV10-3 and TRBJ1-2; TRBD1 is a possible D gene (5 bases). The CDR3 has 12 residues. The germline gives CDR1 ENHRY, CDR2 SYGVKD. Trimming took off 10 bases at V and 6 bases at J, with 15 bases between the two ends. CDR3 nucleotides: TGTGCCACTCGGGGGTCCCCTAATGGCTACACCTTC. Amino acid sequence: CATRGSPNGYTF.

The chain has TRBV21-1 and TRBJ2-7; the table's D call TRBD2 went unverified against the DNA. TRBV21-1 is flagged as a pseudogene. The CDR3 loop spans 16 amino acids. As DNA, the CDR3 is TGTGCCAGCAGCAAAGAGGCTAGCGGGAGAATGGACGAGCAGTACTTC. It codes for CASSKEASGRMDEQYF.

The chain couples TRBV7-2 to TRBJ1-2; the D gene is possibly TRBD1 (5 bases). This CDR3 contains 15 residues. Trimming stripped 5 bases from V and 2 bases from J, with 15 bases between. The V gene's germline CDR1 is SGHTA and CDR2 FQGNSA. Written as DNA, the CDR3 is TGTGCCAGCAGCCCCACGGGGGTAGAAAACTATGGCTACACCTTC. It codes for CASSPTGVENYGYTF.

V usage is TRBV5-1 and J usage is TRBJ2-7; 11 positions match TRBD1. The CDR3 has 15 amino acids. The germline V gene encodes CDR1 SGHRS and CDR2 YFSETQ. V gave up 3 bases and J gave up 5 bases; unmatched junction bases: 7. This CDR3 is CASSYGQGARNEQYF. The CDR3 coding sequence is TGCGCCAGCAGCTACGGACAGGGGGCGCGGAACGAGCAGTACTTC.

This sequence joins TRBV4-3 and TRBJ2-1; D perhaps matches TRBD2 (6 bases). The CDR3 is made up of 18 amino acids. Trimming shortened V by 4 bases and J by 8 bases, and 27 bases separated the two germline ends. Germline loops: CDR1 LGHNA, CDR2 YSLEER. The CDR3 nucleotides read TGCGCCAGCAGCCGCGTCCTCCTGGACTACCTTATTGGCGATGAGCAGTTCTTC. The encoded protein is CASSRVLLDYLIGDEQFF.

This sequence joins TRBV27 and TRBJ2-2; TRBD2 matches at 7 bases. This CDR3 region has 14 residues. Germline-derived CDR1 and CDR2 are MNHEY and SMNVEV (reference sequence). V was pared by 5 bases and J by 4 bases, with 4 bases of the junction left unmatched. CDR3: CASSLAAATGELFF. The CDR3 region has the DNA TGTGCCAGCAGTCTAGCGGCTGCCACCGGGGAGCTGTTTTTT.

The CDR3 bases are TGTGCCAGCAGCTTGCCCCGGGTGGCCCCCACTGAAGCTTTCTTT. Translating it yields CASSLPRVAPTEAFF. The chain uses TRBV5-8 and TRBJ1-1, with unresolved D. This CDR3 has 15 residues. The germline gives CDR1 SGHTS, CDR2 YDEGEE. Trimming removed 1 base from V and 4 bases from J, with 14 bases in between.

The rearrangement links TRBV6-2 or TRBV6-3 to TRBJ1-2; TRBD1 aligns across 7 bases. Per germline, CDR1 MNHEY and CDR2 SVGEGT. The ends lost 5 bases at V and 4 bases at J; junction bases unmatched: 16. The CDR3 runs to 17 residues. The CDR3 nucleotides read TGTGCCAGCAGTGGCCCGGGACAGCTTCTCTCCAGCTATGGCTACACCTTC. Protein product: CASSGPGQLLSSYGYTF.

The genes are TRBV29-1 and TRBJ1-2, with a weak D call TRBD1 (5 bases). Trimming removed 1 base from V and 2 bases from J, with 5 bases in between. Germline values: CDR1 SQVTM, CDR2 ANQGSEA. The CDR3 covers 12 residues. The CDR3 DNA reads as TGCAGCGTTGAAGGGACAAACTATGGCTACACCTTC. Encoded protein: CSVEGTNYGYTF.

The chain has TRBV9 and TRBJ2-6; D unclear. The germline gives CDR1 SGDLS, CDR2 YYNGEE. This CDR3 has 13 amino acids. Trimming removed 5 bases from V and 0 bases from J, with 3 bases in between. The CDR3 sequence: CASSYSGANVLTF. CDR3 DNA: TGTGCCAGCAGTTACTCTGGGGCCAACGTCCTGACTTTC.

The chain has TRBV12-3 or TRBV12-4 and TRBJ2-1; D unresolved. This CDR3 has 11 residues. Trimming stripped 4 bases from V and 4 bases from J, with 2 bases between. CDR3 amino acids: CASSSYNEQFF. Written as DNA, the CDR3 is TGTGCCAGCAGTTCGTACAATGAGCAGTTCTTC.

The chain employs TRBV5-6 and TRBJ2-1; tentative D call: TRBD2 (5 bases). CDR1 and CDR2 (germline): SGHDT, YYEEEE. With 2 bases removed from V and 3 bases from J, the gap between germline ends came to 9 bases. The CDR3 runs 14 residues. The CDR3: CASSLEGDYNEQFF. The CDR3 nucleotides read TGTGCCAGCAGCTTAGAGGGTGACTACAATGAGCAGTTCTTC. Together with reference TRBV5-6 and TRBJ2-1, the CDR3 gives the full variable domain: DAGVTQSPTHLIKTRGQQVTLRCSPKSGHDTVSWYQQALGQGPQFIFQYYEEEERQRGNFPDRFSGHQFPNYSSELNVNALLLGDSALYLCASSLEGDYNEQFFGPGTRLTVL.

J is TRBJ1-1 and V is TRBV6-5; TRBD1 matches at 9 bases. Germline trimming cut 8 bases from V and 3 bases from J; bases unmatched to any gene: 7. The CDR3 sequence is 14 residues long. Germline CDR1 reads MNHEY; CDR2 reads SVGAGI. In DNA, the CDR3 is TGTGCCAGCTATAGGGGGACAGGGCACACTGAAGCTTTCTTT. This gives the protein CASYRGTGHTEAFF.

CDR3 sequence reads: CASSSQGGIDTQYF. In DNA, the CDR3 is TGTGCCAGCAGCTCCCAGGGCGGGATAGATACGCAGTATTTT. V and J are TRBV7-9 and TRBJ2-3; D is perhaps TRBD2 (6 bases). Per germline, CDR1 SEHNR and CDR2 FQNEAQ (reference sequence). The CDR3 is made up of 14 amino acids. The ends were cut back, 4 bases at V and 5 bases at J, with 13 bases in the middle.

The sample holds one count of this clone. This rearrangement joins TRBV15 to TRBJ2-5; D might be TRBD1 (6 bases). The CDR3 covers 14 residues. Germline V gene sequence: CDR1 LNHNV, CDR2 YYDKDF (reference sequence). Trimming took off 0 bases at V and 7 bases at J, with 12 bases between the two ends. The DNA for the CDR3 is TGTGCCACCAGCAGAGATGGGACAATGGCGACCCAGTACTTC. Its protein is CATSRDGTMATQYF.

This clone appeared a few times. V gene TRBV3-1 (or the pseudogene TRBV3-2) combines with J gene TRBJ1-6; tentatively, D is TRBD1 (5 bases). The CDR3 has 15 amino acids. Trimming pared 1 base from V and 12 bases from J, leaving 16 bases between. Germline V gene data show CDR1 as LGHDT and CDR2 as YNNKEL (reference sequence). The CDR3 DNA reads TGTGCCAGCAGCCAAGTGCTGGGGGGGTGGGGACCCCTCCACTTT. It codes for CASSQVLGGWGPLHF.

The chain uses TRBV4-1 and TRBJ2-7; 7 nucleotides align to TRBD2. Germline lookup yields CDR1 MGHRA and CDR2 YSYEKL. Trimming cost V 4 bases and J 0 bases; bases outside gene matches: 9. The CDR3 is 16 residues long. The CDR3 DNA reads TGCGCCAGCAGCCCGGGGGGAACTCCGAGCTCCTACGAGCAGTACTTC. Protein product: CASSPGGTPSSYEQYF.

This chain uses TRBV4-3 with TRBJ1-3, with D tentatively TRBD1 (6 bases). Germline values: CDR1 LGHNA, CDR2 YSLEER. There are 16 residues in the CDR3. Trimming cost V 1 base and J 3 bases, with 13 bases left between them. The CDR3 sequence is CASSQGQDSVGNTIYF. Here the CDR3 DNA reads TGCGCCAGCAGCCAAGGACAGGACTCTGTTGGAAACACCATATATTTT.

The chain carries TRBV6-5 and TRBJ1-5; 8 nucleotides align to TRBD1. The CDR3 extends over 13 amino acids. Trimming cost V 5 bases and J 5 bases; bases outside gene matches: 2. Germline V gives CDR1 MNHEY, CDR2 SVGAGI. CDR3 sequence: CASSKTGDQPQHF. CDR3 in DNA: TGTGCCAGCAGTAAGACAGGGGATCAGCCCCAGCATTTT.

The V gene is TRBV9, the J gene TRBJ2-2; D may be TRBD2 (6 bases). Germline CDR1 is SGDLS and CDR2 is YYNGEE. V was shortened by 3 bases and J by 4 bases, with 13 bases between the two germline ends. The CDR3 runs 15 residues. The CDR3: CASSGSGGTTGELFF. In DNA, the CDR3 is TGTGCCAGCAGCGGTTCCGGGGGTACCACCGGGGAGCTGTTTTTT.

V is TRBV5-6 and J is TRBJ2-4, with no clear D. Germline V gives CDR1 SGHDT, CDR2 YYEEEE. This CDR3 is 16 amino acids long. Trimming shortened V by 4 bases and J by 0 bases, and 14 bases separated the two germline ends. The CDR3 DNA is TGTGCCAGCAGCCCTCGGTCCTTCTCAGCCAAAAACATTCAGTACTTC. Protein product: CASSPRSFSAKNIQYF. The complete variable domain, with remaining parts taken from reference TRBV5-6 and TRBJ2-4, reads DAGVTQSPTHLIKTRGQQVTLRCSPKSGHDTVSWYQQALGQGPQFIFQYYEEEERQRGNFPDRFSGHQFPNYSSELNVNALLLGDSALYLCASSPRSFSAKNIQYFGAGTRLSVL.

V is TRBV3-1 (or the pseudogene TRBV3-2) and J is TRBJ2-1; 8 nucleotides align to TRBD2. The germline CDR1 and CDR2 sequences are LGHDT and YNNKEL (reference sequence). With 0 bases clipped from V and 4 bases from J, the junction kept 5 bases outside the gene matches. The CDR3 contains 16 residues. The CDR3 DNA is TGTGCCAGCAGCCAAGAACAACTAGCGGTTTACAATGAGCAGTTCTTC. Residues: CASSQEQLAVYNEQFF.